The rows below give T cell receptor beta chains drawn from one sample of a study of cytomegalovirus exposure and HLA in healthy donors. The table came from immunoSEQ multiplex PCR; TCRdb's copy has only in-frame clones and leaves some out. The data contain 200,000 or so clones, more than 75% of them seen just once; the ten biggest clones take up 6% to 9%. Sequences were obtained from PBMCs. These receptors came from a man younger than 30 in good health and CMV-seropositive. CDR3s include the opening cysteine and the closing phenylalanine or tryptophan.

j_call: TRBJ1-5
v_call: TRBV5-1
cdr3_aa: CASSLETGGNQPQHF

j_call: TRBJ2-2
v_call: TRBV4-3
cdr3_aa: CASSQVSLIAGAPGELFF

j_call: TRBJ1-5
v_call: TRBV28
cdr3_aa: CASSPGTGFDNQPQHF

j_call: TRBJ2-3
v_call: TRBV29-1
cdr3_aa: CSAKRGGQGTDTQYF

j_call: TRBJ2-7
v_call: TRBV5-4
cdr3_aa: CASSLGGSSYEQYF

j_call: TRBJ2-6
v_call: TRBV11-1
cdr3_aa: CASSPYAESSGANVLTF

j_call: TRBJ2-7
v_call: TRBV4-1
cdr3_aa: CASSQVNSPEQYF

j_call: TRBJ2-3
v_call: TRBV29-1
cdr3_aa: CSVERYETDTQYF

j_call: TRBJ2-1
v_call: TRBV11-2
cdr3_aa: CASSTRLAGGRVNEQFF

j_call: TRBJ1-2
v_call: TRBV5-3
cdr3_aa: CARSCRRLANYGYTF

j_call: TRBJ2-1
v_call: TRBV6-4
cdr3_aa: CASSEGGKNYNEQFF

j_call: TRBJ2-6
v_call: TRBV2
cdr3_aa: CARDIGHGANVLTF

j_call: TRBJ2-7
v_call: TRBV9
cdr3_aa: CASSVDGTGGGEQYF

j_call: TRBJ1-4
v_call: TRBV28
cdr3_aa: CASSLNSRGAGEKLFF

j_call: TRBJ2-3
v_call: TRBV11-3
cdr3_aa: CASSSLAEPTDTQYF

j_call: TRBJ2-7
v_call: TRBV27
cdr3_aa: CASSFARVGSEQYF

j_call: TRBJ1-1
v_call: TRBV5-5
cdr3_aa: CASSFRDRAAEAFF

j_call: TRBJ1-2
v_call: TRBV7-2
cdr3_aa: CASSLSESAGGLGYTF

j_call: TRBJ2-7
v_call: TRBV5-1
cdr3_aa: CASSWVQGYEQYF

j_call: TRBJ2-7
v_call: TRBV11-2
cdr3_aa: CASSYSTYEQYF

j_call: TRBJ2-7
v_call: TRBV5-6
cdr3_aa: CASSLLASQYEQYF

j_call: TRBJ1-2
v_call: TRBV18
cdr3_aa: CASSPSATPGGYTF

j_call: TRBJ2-5
v_call: TRBV4-2
cdr3_aa: CASSLNAGTGEETQYF

j_call: TRBJ2-1
v_call: TRBV9
cdr3_aa: CASSAFGASVGNEQFF

j_call: TRBJ2-1
v_call: TRBV6-6
cdr3_aa: CASLGRTSLNEQFF

j_call: TRBJ1-5
v_call: TRBV19
cdr3_aa: CASSDSDTNQPQHF

j_call: TRBJ1-2
v_call: TRBV4-3
cdr3_aa: CASSQAPQGANGYTF

j_call: TRBJ1-5
v_call: TRBV28
cdr3_aa: CASRRALRPSLPQHF

j_call: TRBJ2-1
v_call: TRBV5-4
cdr3_aa: CASSGPDFNEQFF

j_call: TRBJ2-1
v_call: TRBV30
cdr3_aa: CAWTPRGGNEQFF

j_call: TRBJ2-1
v_call: TRBV7-2
cdr3_aa: CASSLTGRGLNSYNEQFF

j_call: TRBJ2-1
v_call: TRBV7-9
cdr3_aa: CASSPPGLAGAEQFF

j_call: TRBJ2-1
v_call: TRBV9
cdr3_aa: CASSVGANNEQFF

j_call: TRBJ2-5
v_call: TRBV6-5
cdr3_aa: CASQRGSEETQYF

j_call: TRBJ2-7
v_call: TRBV9
cdr3_aa: CASSRTGPYEQYF

j_call: TRBJ2-1
v_call: TRBV30
cdr3_aa: CAWSWTSGRDNEQFF

j_call: TRBJ2-5
v_call: TRBV13
cdr3_aa: CASSRTPSGEIQETQYF

j_call: TRBJ1-1
v_call: TRBV5-4
cdr3_aa: CASSPQGGTTSYGAFF

j_call: TRBJ2-7
v_call: TRBV7-2
cdr3_aa: CASRPGLAGVYEQYF

j_call: TRBJ2-2
v_call: TRBV5-1
cdr3_aa: CASSADRVNTGELFF

j_call: TRBJ1-5
v_call: TRBV19
cdr3_aa: CASTARDSLNQPQHF

j_call: TRBJ2-7
v_call: TRBV9
cdr3_aa: CASSVEEGSYEQYF

j_call: TRBJ1-2
v_call: TRBV5-4
cdr3_aa: CASSLKGSYGYTF

j_call: TRBJ2-5
v_call: TRBV5-5
cdr3_aa: CASTQVGGGETQYF

j_call: TRBJ2-1
v_call: TRBV2
cdr3_aa: CASSQKGAQFF

j_call: TRBJ1-4
v_call: TRBV19
cdr3_aa: CASSKAGFNEKLFF

j_call: TRBJ1-2
v_call: TRBV4-3
cdr3_aa: CASSIRGQGSYGYTF

j_call: TRBJ2-1
v_call: TRBV29-1
cdr3_aa: CSVKGTSGSSEQFF

j_call: TRBJ2-1
v_call: TRBV5-1
cdr3_aa: CASSPRQGIGFEQFF

j_call: TRBJ2-7
v_call: TRBV28
cdr3_aa: CASSSLRLGYEQYF

j_call: TRBJ1-1
v_call: TRBV7-9
cdr3_aa: CASSLFEEGDTEAFF

j_call: TRBJ1-1
v_call: TRBV11-2
cdr3_aa: CASSYLDSPYTEAFF

j_call: TRBJ2-7
v_call: TRBV6-1
cdr3_aa: CASSESEGQKQYF

j_call: TRBJ1-1
v_call: TRBV5-1
cdr3_aa: CASSPGQALLTEAFF

j_call: TRBJ2-7
v_call: TRBV28
cdr3_aa: CASSPWGESYEQYF